What follows describes a single T cell receptor (beta chain). The data stem from a study of T-cell memory formation after mild COVID-19. On the study more broadly: Among the donors, TCR clusters were largely specific to each donor.

The V end was cut by 0 bases, the J end by 6 bases, with 13 bases between. CDR1 and CDR2 (germline): SGHRS, YFSETQ. This CDR3 region has 15 residues. TCRdb reprocessed the 5' RACE reads via MiXCR and lists one record per CDR3 protein. The sample lists about 250,000 distinct CDR3 sequences; approximately 16% were seen once. The TCR originated in a man younger than 35 who had mild COVID-19 (a few samples of this study predate the infection). Cell type and time point are not known. The chain links TRBV5-1 to TRBJ1-5; TRBD1 is a possible D gene (6 bases). The sequenced sample was PBMCs or a T cell subset sorted from them (not recorded which). The CDR3 here is CASSLDGGGGQPQHF. In nucleotides, the CDR3 is TGCGCCAGCAGCTTGGACGGGGGAGGGGGTCAGCCCCAGCATTTT.